This T cell receptor beta chain was obtained from a study of metastatic and nonmetastatic thyroid tumors. TCRdb reprocessed the PCR reads using MiXCR. Among roughly 24,000 clones listed, roughly a sixth were seen once. By its share, this clone is medium-sized (0.01 to 0.1%). What it binds is unknown. Points from the study as a whole: Within blood and tumor, benign nodules reportedly had significantly lower TCR beta diversity than malignant thyroid tumors did.

Thyroid surgery was preceded by no treatment in any patient. The CDR3 totals 15 residues. CDR1 is MNHNS, CDR2 SASEGT, per germline. V lost 10 bases and J lost 5; bases outside the gene matches: 16. The chain employs TRBV6-1 and TRBJ1-2; 7 positions agree with TRBD1. The source is a male donor with papillary thyroid cancer or a benign thyroid nodule (not recorded which). Some clones in this sample may be carry-over from other donors' samples. Material for sequencing was adjacent normal tissue. The CDR3 bases are TGTGCCACCCTTTACCCAACAGGGGAAAAATATGGCTACACCTTC. Its translation: CATLYPTGEKYGYTF.